The rows below give T cell receptor beta chains drawn from one sample of a study of cytomegalovirus exposure and HLA in healthy donors. TCRdb's copy holds only in-frame clones and misses some; the assay was immunoSEQ multiplex PCR. The sample lists 150,000 or so clones, 80% occurring once. The sequenced sample was PBMCs. All receptors come from a woman in her thirties or forties in good health and CMV-seropositive. Both conserved end residues are part of each CDR3. A D gene is named only where the DNA matches it firmly. Clone size appears in some rows only: once, few, many, or a class for an expanded clone.

abundance,v_gene,d_gene,j_gene,CDR3aa,CDR3nt
once,TRBV10-2,TRBD2,TRBJ2-2,CASSPWGGNTGELFF,TGCGCCAGCAGTCCATGGGGGGGAAACACCGGGGAGCTGTTTTTT
.,TRBV19,.,TRBJ1-5,CASSIKRTLNDQPQHF,TGTGCCAGTAGTATAAAGAGGACACTTAATGATCAGCCCCAGCATTTT
.,TRBV27,TRBD1,TRBJ1-1,CASGGDEGQGARGTEAFF,TGTGCCAGCGGAGGCGATGAGGGACAGGGGGCAAGAGGTACTGAAGCTTTCTTT
.,TRBV7-2,TRBD1,TRBJ1-5,CASSTRGSNQPQHF,TGTGCCAGCAGCACCAGGGGGAGCAATCAGCCCCAGCATTTT
.,TRBV27,.,TRBJ1-1,CASSLMGSHTEAFF,TGTGCCAGCAGTTTAATGGGGAGCCACACTGAAGCTTTCTTT
.,TRBV27,.,TRBJ2-7,CASSQGLGVEQYF,TGTGCCAGCAGTCAGGGACTGGGGGTCGAGCAGTACTTC
once,TRBV30,TRBD2,TRBJ2-3,CAWSDGTSVSTQYF,TGTGCCTGGAGTGACGGGACTAGCGTTAGCACGCAGTATTTT
.,TRBV2,TRBD2,TRBJ2-7,CASSAEAGGFEQYF,TGTGCCAGCAGTGCGGAGGCGGGAGGCTTTGAGCAGTACTTC
.,TRBV6-5,TRBD2,TRBJ2-7,CASSYNGGIGSYEQYF,TGTGCCAGCAGTTATAACGGGGGGATAGGCTCCTACGAGCAGTACTTC
.,TRBV2,.,TRBJ2-7,CASSVNRFFSGETYEQYF,TGTGCCAGCAGCGTAAACCGGTTTTTCAGCGGAGAAACCTACGAGCAGTACTTC
.,TRBV14,TRBD2,TRBJ2-2,CASRDGGRAGTGELFF,TGTGCCAGCAGGGACGGCGGGAGGGCGGGTACCGGGGAGCTGTTTTTT
.,TRBV30,TRBD1,TRBJ2-2,CAWSRDRSFYTGELFF,TGTGCCTGGAGTCGGGACAGATCCTTTTACACCGGGGAGCTGTTTTTT
once,TRBV7-2,TRBD2,TRBJ2-1,CASSSPGLASSYNEQFF,TGTGCCAGCAGCTCGCCGGGACTAGCAAGCTCCTACAATGAGCAGTTCTTC
.,TRBV5-1,TRBD2,TRBJ2-5,CASSPWRGTAAQETQYF,TGCGCCAGCAGCCCCTGGCGGGGGACGGCGGCCCAAGAGACCCAGTACTTC
.,TRBV4-1,.,TRBJ1-1,CASSQEPGLNTEAFF,TGCGCCAGCAGCCAAGAACCAGGGTTGAACACTGAAGCTTTCTTT
.,TRBV29-1,.,TRBJ2-3,CSVGRDTDTQYF,TGCAGCGTTGGACGGGACACAGATACGCAGTATTTT
.,TRBV19,TRBD1,TRBJ1-1,CASSTKRTGGTEAFF,TGTGCCAGTAGTACCAAGAGGACAGGGGGAACTGAAGCTTTCTTT
.,TRBV19,TRBD2,TRBJ2-2,CASSRGRAGELFF,TGTGCCAGTAGTAGGGGGAGGGCCGGGGAGCTGTTTTTT
.,TRBV30,.,TRBJ2-5,CAWDGNQETQYF,TGTGCCTGGGATGGCAATCAAGAGACCCAGTACTTC
.,TRBV28,.,TRBJ1-2,CASSLPGRSYGYTF,TGTGCCAGCAGTCTACCCGGGAGGTCCTATGGCTACACCTTC
.,TRBV29-1,.,TRBJ1-1,CSVKTGMNTEAFF,TGCAGCGTCAAAACAGGCATGAACACTGAAGCTTTCTTT
.,TRBV11-3,TRBD2,TRBJ2-1,CASKGPGGGPNNEQFF,TGTGCCAGCAAGGGCCCGGGGGGAGGCCCGAACAATGAGCAGTTCTTC
.,TRBV5-4,TRBD2,TRBJ2-5,CASSPGLAGDQETQYF,TGTGCCAGCAGCCCCGGACTAGCGGGAGACCAAGAGACCCAGTACTTC
.,TRBV6-1,TRBD1,TRBJ2-7,CASSPTRDSSYEQYF,TGTGCCAGCAGCCCAACCCGGGACAGCTCCTACGAGCAGTACTTC
.,TRBV27,.,TRBJ1-1,CASSLRATDEAFF,TGTGCCAGCAGTTTACGTGCGACAGATGAAGCTTTCTTT
.,TRBV28,.,TRBJ2-5,CASSDRGETQYF,TGTGCCAGCAGCGATAGGGGGGAGACCCAGTACTTC
.,TRBV7-2,.,TRBJ2-2,CASSLVRVDTGELFF,TGTGCCAGCAGCTTAGTCAGGGTCGACACCGGGGAGCTGTTTTTT